The 19 T cell receptor beta chains reported below all come from one sample, sequenced in a study of post-analysis software for immune sequencing data (dated by TCRdb to 2014 to 2015). Summary of the overall study and its limitations: Roughly 5 TRBV segments, including TRBV5-6, TRBV5-1 and TRBV20-1, were significantly more frequent in patients than controls.

For these receptors, no antigen is known. Library creation used PCR. Instrument used: Illumina HiSeq 2500. To reduce PCR and sequencing biases, unique molecular identifiers were built into the TCR beta cDNA libraries. TCRdb trimmed the raw reads at Q25, called clones with MiXCR and kept productive beta chains. Rows are combined by CDR3 protein, so each entry shows the most common genes and DNA. Recorded for this sample are fewer than 850,000 distinct CDR3 sequences; about 45% of them occurred a single time. Approximately 5% of the sample lies in the top ten. Sequencing used blood. The receptor set was obtained from a girl under 18 with multiple sclerosis.

This clonotype was detected only a few times. V is TRBV7-3 and J is TRBJ2-3; TRBD2 is a possible D gene (5 bases). V was trimmed by 4 bases and J by 6 bases, leaving 14 bases between them. The CDR3 consists of 14 residues. The germline V gene has CDR1 SGHTA and CDR2 FQGTGA. CDR3 loop: CASSSRGSVDTQYF. CDR3 coding DNA: TGTGCCAGCAGCTCCCGGGGTAGCGTGGATACGCAGTATTTT.

The table lists this clonotype with a few counts. V is TRBV27 and J is TRBJ1-5, with D unresolved. Germline V gene sequence: CDR1 MNHEY, CDR2 SMNVEV (reference sequence). With 3 bases removed from V and 3 bases from J, the gap between germline ends came to 9 bases. This CDR3 comprises 14 residues. The CDR3 DNA reads TGTGCCAGCAGTTTTTTGGGATCCAATCAGCCCCAGCATTTT. It yields the protein CASSFLGSNQPQHF.

There are a few counts of this clonotype. The CDR3 loop reads CASSSDRQNTEAFF. CDR3 nucleotides: TGCGCCAGCAGCTCGGACAGACAGAACACTGAAGCTTTCTTT. The chain combines TRBV4-1 with TRBJ1-1; a possible D gene is TRBD1 (6 bases). Germline loops: CDR1 MGHRA, CDR2 YSYEKL. The V end was cut by 5 bases, the J end by 1 base, with 11 bases between. The CDR3 extends over 14 amino acids.

This clonotype occurred many times. This sequence joins TRBV11-2 and TRBJ2-7; possibly TRBD2 for D (6 bases). Trimming pared 3 bases from V and 3 bases from J, leaving 9 bases between. This CDR3 contains 13 residues. Germline CDR1 SGHAT, CDR2 FQNNGV. The CDR3 loop reads CASSLERVYEQYF. The CDR3 nucleotides read TGTGCCAGCAGCTTGGAGCGGGTCTACGAGCAGTACTTC.

The V call is TRBV20-1, the J call TRBJ2-7; maybe TRBD1 (6 bases). There are 12 residues in the CDR3. Per germline, CDR1 DFQATT and CDR2 SNEGSKA (reference sequence). The V and J ends lost 5 bases and 4 bases respectively, with 12 bases between them. The CDR3 nucleotides are TGCAGTGCTGAGGGGGATTCATACGAGCAGTACTTC. As protein: CSAEGDSYEQYF.

V is TRBV29-1 and J is TRBJ2-1, with D unclear. V was trimmed by 5 bases and J by 0 bases, leaving 14 bases between them. Germline V gene sequence: CDR1 SQVTM, CDR2 ANQGSEA. CDR3 size: 15 residues. For the CDR3, the DNA is TGCAGCGTTCATGACGGGCGGAACTCCTACAATGAGCAGTTCTTC. It is translated as CSVHDGRNSYNEQFF.

V usage is TRBV4-1 and J usage is TRBJ1-1; D might be TRBD1 (5 bases). This CDR3 is built from 14 residues. Trimming stripped 0 bases from V and 3 bases from J, with 8 bases between. The germline CDR1 and CDR2 sequences are MGHRA and YSYEKL. The DNA for the CDR3 is TGCGCCAGCAGCCAAGATTCAGGGTACACTGAAGCTTTCTTT. It specifies CASSQDSGYTEAFF.

V gene TRBV20-1 combines with J gene TRBJ2-7; D is perhaps TRBD1 (6 bases). With the DNA end fitting TRBJ2-1 better, the J assignment may be wrong. The germline V gene encodes CDR1 DFQATT and CDR2 SNEGSKA (reference sequence). This CDR3 region has 14 residues. The CDR3 sequence is CSARRQETSYEQFF. The CDR3, as DNA: TGCAGTGCTAGAAGACAGGAGACGTCCTACGAGCAGTTCTTC.

V and J are TRBV19 and TRBJ1-1; D remains ambiguous. Per germline, CDR1 LNHDA and CDR2 SQIVND (reference sequence). The V end was cut by 0 bases, the J end by 0 bases, with 11 bases between. The CDR3 consists of 16 residues. CDR3 nucleotide sequence: TGTGCCAGTAGTATAGAAGGAACAAATTTGAACACTGAAGCTTTCTTT. Translated: CASSIEGTNLNTEAFF.

The chain combines TRBV20-1 with TRBJ2-3; 8 bases map to TRBD2. This CDR3 is 14 amino acids long. The trim removed 5 bases at V and 11 bases at J, leaving 15 bases unmatched. The germline V gene has CDR1 DFQATT and CDR2 SNEGSKA (reference sequence). The CDR3 sequence is CSAVTSGPQKRQYF. The CDR3 region has the DNA TGCAGTGCTGTTACTAGCGGTCCTCAGAAAAGGCAGTATTTT.

CDR3 sequence (DNA): TGTGCCAGCAGTTTAGGAGGGTTTACTAATGAAAAACTGTTTTTT. This codes for CASSLGGFTNEKLFF. The rearrangement uses TRBV27 and TRBJ1-4; D uncertain. This CDR3 has 15 amino acids. The V and J ends lost 2 bases and 2 bases respectively, with 9 bases between them. The germline CDR1 and CDR2 sequences are MNHEY and SMNVEV (reference sequence).

V gene TRBV12-3 or TRBV12-4 combines with J gene TRBJ2-5, with 10 bases aligning to TRBD1. V dropped 8 bases and J dropped 4; count of bases not matched to a gene: 10. The CDR3 has 15 residues. The CDR3 here is CASGPPGQGGETQYF. The CDR3 DNA reads as TGTGCCAGCGGCCCCCCTGGACAGGGGGGAGAGACCCAGTACTTC.

The chain joins TRBV11-2 to TRBJ2-7; 7 positions agree with TRBD2. Germline loops: CDR1 SGHAT, CDR2 FQNNGV. Germline trimming cut 5 bases from V and 0 bases from J; bases unmatched to any gene: 7. This CDR3 contains 15 residues. CDR3 bases: TGTGCCAGCAGCCGAGGGCTAGCGGCCTCCTACGAGCAGTACTTC. It encodes CASSRGLAASYEQYF.

This clonotype has just a few counts. The V gene is TRBV4-3, the J gene TRBJ2-3; TRBD2 matches 10 bases. CDR3 length: 20 amino acids. Germline trimming cut 1 base from V and 4 bases from J; bases unmatched to any gene: 17. Per the germline V gene, CDR1 is LGHNA and CDR2 is YSLEER. This CDR3 reads CASSQVPGYSQREGPDTQYF. The CDR3, as DNA: TGCGCCAGCAGCCAAGTGCCAGGATATAGCCAGCGGGAGGGTCCAGATACGCAGTATTTT.

The chain joins TRBV6-2 or TRBV6-3 to TRBJ2-4, with 7 bases matching TRBD2. Trimming cost V 8 bases and J 8 bases; bases outside gene matches: 18. CDR1 is MNHEY and CDR2 is SVGEGT in the germline V gene. The CDR3 runs 16 residues. The CDR3, as DNA: TGTGCCAGCCAAATGCGGCTAGCGGCCCCGGGGGACATTCAGTACTTC. Its translation is CASQMRLAAPGDIQYF.

This chain links TRBV20-1 with TRBJ2-3, with 8 bases that match TRBD2. Trimming took 6 bases from V and 2 from J; bases not matched to a gene: 10. Germline-derived CDR1 and CDR2 are DFQATT and SNEGSKA (reference sequence). CDR3 size: 15 residues. CDR3 region: CSAASLAAYTDTQYF. The CDR3, as DNA: TGCAGTGCAGCCTCACTAGCGGCTTACACAGATACGCAGTATTTT.

This clonotype was observed a few times. The chain carries TRBV10-3 and TRBJ2-7; weak D call: TRBD1 (5 bases). Trimming removed 2 bases from V and 3 bases from J, with 8 bases in between. This CDR3 comprises 13 residues. Germline CDR1 reads ENHRY; CDR2 reads SYGVKD. This chain's CDR3 is CAISEGANYEQYF. The CDR3 nucleotides are TGTGCCATCAGTGAGGGGGCAAACTACGAGCAGTACTTC.

This clonotype was seen a single time. The J gene is TRBJ1-2, the V gene TRBV9; D not certain. Germline CDR1 SGDLS, CDR2 YYNGEE. The V end lost 0 bases, the J end lost 0 bases, and 9 bases lay between the germline ends. This CDR3 has 15 amino acids. The CDR3 loop reads CASSVAVGTNYGYTF. DNA for the CDR3: TGTGCCAGCAGCGTAGCGGTGGGAACTAACTATGGCTACACCTTC. The complete variable domain, with remaining parts taken from reference TRBV9 and TRBJ1-2, reads DSGVTQTPKHLITATGQRVTLRCSPRSGDLSVYWYQQSLDQGLQFLIQYYNGEERAKGNILERFSAQQFPDLHSELNLSSLELGDSALYFCASSVAVGTNYGYTFGSGTRLTVV.

The chain joins TRBV2 to TRBJ2-1; 10 positions match TRBD2. This CDR3 is 14 amino acids long. Trimming took 6 bases from V and 7 from J; bases not matched to a gene: 6. From germline, CDR1 is SNHLY and CDR2 FYNNEI. CDR3 in DNA: TGTGCCAGCAGGGGGCTAGCGGGGGTTAATGAGCAGTTCTTC. Its protein is CASRGLAGVNEQFF.